Shown below are 30 T cell receptor beta chains from a single sample sequenced in a study of breast tumors, draining lymph nodes, adjacent tissues. Breast cancer patients provided tissue from their axillary draining lymph nodes. TCRdb re-derived calls from the multiplex PCR reads in MiXCR, one entry per CDR3 protein. The sample yields around 140,000 distinct CDR3 sequences, about 31% seen once. Sequencing was performed on axillary lymph node tissue. All receptors derive from a female donor with breast cancer. Some clones in this sample may be carry-over from other donors' samples.

This clonotype has more than one count but fewer than ten. The V call is TRBV29-1, the J call TRBJ1-1; D is undetermined. Germline V gene data show CDR1 as SQVTM and CDR2 as ANQGSEA. V was clipped by 4 bases and J by 7 bases, with 10 bases between them. This CDR3 spans 11 amino acids. The CDR3 bases are TGCAGCGTTGGCGGCCGAGGTGAAGCTTTCTTT. The encoded protein is CSVGGRGEAFF.

The chain combines TRBV9 with TRBJ2-3, with unresolved D. CDR3 size: 14 residues. Trimming stripped 0 bases from V and 2 bases from J, with 7 bases between. CDR1 SGDLS and CDR2 YYNGEE come from the germline V gene. For the CDR3, the DNA is TGTGCCAGCAGCGTAGCGGCGTCCACAGATACGCAGTATTTT. Translation: CASSVAASTDTQYF.

The table lists this clonotype with many counts. The J gene is TRBJ2-7, the V gene TRBV5-5, with D maybe TRBD2 (5 bases). CDR1 is SGHKS and CDR2 is YYEKEE in the germline V gene (reference sequence). The V gene lost 1 base and the J gene lost 3 bases, with 11 bases spanning the gap. This CDR3 has 14 residues. The CDR3 DNA is TGTGCCAGCAGCTTGAGAGGGTCTAACTACGAGCAGTACTTC. As protein: CASSLRGSNYEQYF.

About this clonotype itself: The conserved closing phenylalanine or tryptophan is absent in this CDR3, likely reflecting a read error. The DNA is omitted, as the CDR3 cannot be located on it reliably, and the CDR3 follows TCRdb's listing. The chain couples TRBV6-1 to TRBJ1-4; the D call in the table, TRBD1, was not verified against the DNA. The CDR3 comprises 11 residues, both ends counted. Germline loops: CDR1 MNHNS, CDR2 SASEGT. The CDR3 spells CASSEKWSGGN.

This clonotype was observed many times. This chain uses TRBV6-5 with TRBJ2-2; tentatively, D is TRBD1 (6 bases). The ends were cut back, 7 bases at V and 0 bases at J, with 9 bases in the middle. CDR3 length equals 14 residues. In germline, CDR1 is MNHEY, CDR2 SVGAGI. CDR3 bases: TGTGCCAGCAAAGGGGGTACGAACACCGGGGAGCTGTTTTTT. Translating gives CASKGGTNTGELFF.

This clonotype was seen more than once but under ten times. A read error is possible here, since a much larger clone lies one base away. V usage is TRBV7-3 and J usage is TRBJ2-1, with a weak D call TRBD2 (6 bases). The CDR3 runs to 15 residues. The germline CDR1 and CDR2 sequences are SGHTA and FQGTGA. The DNA of the CDR3 is TGTGCCAGCAGCTTAGGGTCTGGAGGGCTCAATGAGCAGCTCTTC. It translates to CASSLGSGGLNEQLF.

The CDR3 DNA is TGTGCCACCAGAGGGACAGGGGCGGATACGCAGTATTTT. Translating it yields CATRGTGADTQYF. The V call is TRBV24-1, the J call TRBJ2-3; 10 bases are shared with TRBD1. The germline V gene has CDR1 KGHDR and CDR2 SFDVKD. This CDR3 comprises 13 residues. Germline trimming cut 7 bases from V and 6 bases from J; bases unmatched to any gene: 3.

This clonotype occurred many times. The rearrangement joins TRBV11-2 to TRBJ2-2; TRBD2 aligns across 9 bases. Per germline, CDR1 SGHAT and CDR2 FQNNGV. The CDR3 sequence is 17 residues long. Unmatched junction bases numbered 10, after V lost 4 bases and J lost 4 bases. CDR3 sequence reads: CASSSDIAGASTGELFF. The DNA for the CDR3 is TGTGCCAGCAGCTCGGATATAGCGGGGGCAAGCACCGGGGAGCTGTTTTTT.

The chain couples TRBV20-1 to TRBJ2-2, with D perhaps matching TRBD1 (5 bases). This CDR3 spans 16 amino acids. The germline gives CDR1 DFQATT, CDR2 SNEGSKA (reference sequence). V lost 6 bases and J lost 6, with 23 bases in between. CDR3 amino acids: CSASLSGYGGAGELFF. In DNA form, the CDR3 reads TGCAGTGCCTCCCTCTCAGGGTATGGTGGGGCCGGGGAGCTGTTTTTT.

The V gene is TRBV10-2, the J gene TRBJ2-5; either TRBD1 or TRBD2 may fit D (5 bases each). The CDR3 runs 15 residues. V was trimmed by 3 bases and J by 2 bases, leaving 13 bases between them. Germline V lookup: CDR1 WSHSY, CDR2 SAAADI. The CDR3 DNA reads as TGCGCCAGCAGTGAAGGGGAGCTCCAGCAAGAGACCCAGTACTTC. Its translation is CASSEGELQQETQYF.

This clonotype was picked up many times. This chain links TRBV12-3 or TRBV12-4 with TRBJ2-3; 10 bases map to TRBD2. The junction had 4 bases not matched to a gene; V was cut back by 5 bases and J by 2 bases. CDR3 size: 15 residues. The chain's CDR3 is CASSTSGGDTDTQYF. The CDR3 region has the DNA TGTGCCAGCAGTACCAGCGGGGGGGACACAGATACGCAGTATTTT.

This clonotype was counted only a few times. This clone may be a read error of a much larger clone one base away. The CDR3 loop reads CASSHYRDTDTQYF. In nucleotides, the CDR3 is TGTGCCAGCAGTCACTACAGGGACACAGATACGCAGTATTTT. This chain uses TRBV6-5 with TRBJ2-3; D might be TRBD1 (6 bases). Germline lookup yields CDR1 MNHEY and CDR2 SVGAGI. The CDR3 spans 14 residues. Trimming removed 5 bases at V and 2 bases at J, with 11 bases between.

This clonotype is medium-sized in the sample. The rearrangement uses TRBV6-6 and TRBJ1-5; no firm D call. The V end lost 4 bases, the J end lost 6 bases, and 4 bases lay between the germline ends. The CDR3 covers 11 residues. The germline CDR1 and CDR2 sequences are MNHNY and SVGAGI (reference sequence). CDR3 DNA sequence: TGTGCCAGCAGTTCGGGTCAGCCCCAGCATTTT. Its translation is CASSSGQPQHF.

This clonotype was picked up many times. The CDR3 DNA follows: TGCGCCAGCAGCCAACAACAGGGAGATACGCAGTATTTT. Translation gives CASSQQQGDTQYF. The chain couples TRBV5-1 to TRBJ2-3; tentative D call: TRBD1 (6 bases). CDR3 length equals 13 residues. Germline lookup yields CDR1 SGHRS and CDR2 YFSETQ. Trimming cost V 4 bases and J 5 bases, with 11 bases left between them.

This clonotype was seen ten or more times. J is TRBJ1-1 and V is TRBV2; D unresolved. V shed 4 bases and J shed 4 bases, with 10 bases lying between them. The germline gives CDR1 SNHLY, CDR2 FYNNEI. The CDR3 runs to 13 residues. In DNA form, the CDR3 reads TGTGCCAGCAGTGGGACCGAAACCACTGAAGCTTTCTTT. Its translation is CASSGTETTEAFF.

This clonotype was observed at least ten times. This chain joins TRBV18 and TRBJ1-2, with D unresolved. This CDR3 spans 13 amino acids. Germline V gene lookup returns CDR1 KGHSH and CDR2 LQKENI. Trimming stripped 6 bases from V and 4 bases from J, with 12 bases between. CDR3 residues: CASSPEGSYGYTF. CDR3 DNA: TGTGCCAGCTCGCCAGAGGGTAGCTATGGCTACACCTTC.

This clonotype was detected ten times or more. The V call is TRBV11-2, the J call TRBJ1-6; no clear D. CDR1 and CDR2 (germline): SGHAT, FQNNGV. CDR3 size: 13 residues. Trimming took 0 bases from V and 6 from J, leaving 3 bases between them. DNA of the CDR3: TGTGCCAGCAGCTTAGAGTTTAATTCACCCCTCCACTTT. Protein product: CASSLEFNSPLHF.

This clonotype was recorded once. The chain has TRBV7-3 and TRBJ2-7; TRBD2 matches at 13 bases. Trimming took 5 bases from V and 1 from J; bases not matched to a gene: 5. The V gene's germline CDR1 is SGHTA and CDR2 FQGTGA. The CDR3 runs to 16 residues. CDR3 sequence reads: CASSAQLAGGSYEQYV. The CDR3 nucleotides read TGTGCCAGCAGCGCCCAACTAGCGGGGGGGTCCTACGAGCAGTACGTC.

This clonotype was recorded at least ten times. V usage is TRBV11-3 and J usage is TRBJ2-1; 9 bases map to TRBD1. The CDR3 length is 15 residues. Losses at the gene ends were 3 bases for V and 7 bases for J; bases not matched to a gene: 7. The V gene's germline CDR1 is SGHNT and CDR2 YENEEA. CDR3 in amino acids: CASSLGVQGANEQFF. The CDR3 DNA sequence: TGTGCCAGCAGCTTGGGAGTACAGGGGGCTAATGAGCAGTTCTTC.

This clonotype was counted ten times or more. V usage is TRBV5-1 and J usage is TRBJ2-7; D perhaps matches TRBD1 (6 bases). The CDR3 runs 14 residues. The V gene lost 4 bases and the J gene lost 2 bases, with 13 bases spanning the gap. CDR1 SGHRS and CDR2 YFSETQ come from the germline V gene. CDR3 bases: TGCGCCAGCAGCCTGGGGGCGGAGGCCTACGAGCAGTACTTC. It encodes CASSLGAEAYEQYF.

This chain connects TRBV20-1 to TRBJ2-2, with 11 nucleotides matching TRBD1. The CDR3 covers 13 residues. Germline V CDR1 and CDR2: DFQATT, SNEGSKA (reference sequence). Trimming cost V 5 bases and J 7 bases; bases outside gene matches: 3. CDR3 in amino acids: CSAPGTGGGELFF. The CDR3 DNA reads TGCAGTGCTCCCGGGACAGGGGGCGGGGAGCTGTTTTTT.

Many counts were recorded for this clonotype. This chain uses TRBV6-6 with TRBJ1-3, with TRBD1 as a possible D gene (5 bases). This CDR3 has 14 residues. Germline assignment: CDR1 MNHNY and CDR2 SVGAGI (reference sequence). V was clipped by 8 bases and J by 0 bases, with 11 bases between them. The CDR3 DNA reads TGTGCCAGCCGTTGGGGGTCCTCTGGAAACACCATATATTTT. As protein: CASRWGSSGNTIYF.

This chain uses TRBV27 with TRBJ1-4; perhaps TRBD1 as D (5 bases). CDR1 is MNHEY and CDR2 is SMNVEV in the germline V gene (reference sequence). Trimming removed 6 bases at V and 3 bases at J, with 14 bases between. The CDR3 covers 15 residues. The DNA of the CDR3 is TGTGCCAGCAGACCCCAGGGCCCCGCTAATGAAAAACTGTTTTTT. Protein sequence: CASRPQGPANEKLFF.

This rearrangement joins TRBV19 to TRBJ1-1, with D perhaps TRBD1 (6 bases). V shed 5 bases and J shed 8 bases, with 15 bases lying between them. Germline CDR1 and CDR2: LNHDA and SQIVND (reference sequence). This CDR3 region has 13 residues. The CDR3 loop reads CASSLQGGQEAFF. The CDR3 DNA reads TGTGCCAGTAGTTTGCAGGGCGGACAGGAAGCTTTCTTT.

Comments on this clonotype: Being one base from a much bigger clone, this may be a read error. The chain employs TRBV18 and TRBJ2-1; D remains unclear. Germline V CDR1 and CDR2: KGHSH, LQKENI. The CDR3 consists of 12 residues. CDR3 amino acids: CASSSRFGEQLF. The CDR3 coding sequence is TGTGCCAGCTCATCAAGATTCGGTGAGCAGCTCTTC. The full variable domain, completed using reference TRBV18 and TRBJ2-1, is NAGVMQNPRHLVRRRGQEARLRCSPMKGHSHVYWYRQLPEEGLKFMVYLQKENIIDESGMPKERFSAEFPKEGPSILRIQQVVRGDSAAYFCASSSRFGEQLFGPGTRLTVL.

This clonotype showed up many times. J is TRBJ1-1 and V is TRBV2; 7 positions agree with TRBD1. The CDR3 has 13 residues. V was clipped by 4 bases and J by 4 bases; unmatched bases: 3. Germline CDR1 is SNHLY and CDR2 is FYNNEI. This CDR3 is CASSATGVTEAFF. In nucleotides, the CDR3 is TGTGCCAGCAGTGCTACAGGGGTCACTGAAGCTTTCTTT.

In this sample, this clonotype turned up many times. The chain links TRBV10-3 to TRBJ1-1; D is undetermined. The CDR3 spans 11 residues. V was cut by 3 bases and J by 5 bases, with 4 bases left in between. Germline CDR1 ENHRY, CDR2 SYGVKD. CDR3 nucleotide sequence: TGTGCCATCAGTGATGAGACTGAAGCTTTCTTT. Amino acids: CAISDETEAFF.

The rearrangement joins TRBV4-2 to TRBJ1-6, with D maybe TRBD1 (5 bases). The CDR3 length is 17 residues. The V and J ends lost 1 base and 10 bases respectively, with 20 bases between them. Germline assignment: CDR1 LGHNA and CDR2 YNFKEQ. CDR3 bases: TGTGCCAGCAGCCAAGGGACTAGCGGGGGGTTTGGATCACCCCTCCACTTT. Translated, it gives CASSQGTSGGFGSPLHF.

This chain uses TRBV5-1 with TRBJ1-1; D perhaps matches TRBD1 (5 bases). The CDR3 totals 14 residues. Germline V gives CDR1 SGHRS, CDR2 YFSETQ. Trimming removed 1 base at V and 5 bases at J, with 12 bases between. CDR3 sequence reads: CASSLLIGGTEAFF. CDR3 nucleotides: TGCGCCAGCAGCTTGTTAATTGGGGGGACTGAAGCTTTCTTT.

This sequence joins TRBV28 and TRBJ1-4; the match to TRBD1 covers 10 bases. CDR1 is MDHEN, CDR2 SYDVKM, per germline. The CDR3 is 17 residues long. V was pared by 3 bases and J by 7 bases, with 11 bases of the junction left unmatched. CDR3 nucleotides: TGTGCCAGCAGTTTTCACGCGACAGGGGGCGCGTTTGAAAAACTGTTTTTT. It translates to CASSFHATGGAFEKLFF.